These 5 T cell receptor beta chains share one sample of origin, sequenced in a study of shared clonotypes between healthy human individuals (dated by TCRdb to 2020 to 2021). Library preparation used the immunoSEQ multiplex PCR assay. This immuneACCESS table, as held by TCRdb, lists in-frame sequences with V and J called but not all clones. Of the missing ones, under half trace to an unresolved V gene in checked studies; the others have no known cause. This sample is represented by fewer than 700,000 clones; roughly four fifths of them were singletons. Of the sample, approximately 12% is held by the ten largest clones. The material sequenced was PBMCs. The receptors were gathered from a woman between 40 and 50 years old in good health. Some clones in this sample may be carry-over from other donors' samples.

As to this clone: This likely traces to a read error, being one base from a far larger clone. The sample has other DNA sequences that encode this CDR3 too. The chain recombines TRBV4-1 with TRBJ2-7, with TRBD2 matching 10 bases. The CDR3 is made up of 14 amino acids. Germline CDR1 is MGHRA and CDR2 is YSYEKL. The CDR3 bases are TGCGCCAGCAGCCCCCGGGTAGCGGGAGGTGAGCAATACTTC. It encodes CASSPRVAGGEQYF.

Concerning this clone: An end of the junction does not agree with germline; a read error may underlie this. The chain combines TRBV6-6 with TRBJ1-2; D is uncertain. The CDR3 is 13 amino acids. Germline V CDR1 and CDR2: MNHNY, SVGAGI (reference sequence). CDR3 protein: CASGPGGNNGYTF. For the CDR3, the DNA is TGTGCCAGTGGACCGGGAGGTAACAATGGCTACACCTTC.

The CDR3 is CASSIRLSSYNEQFF. CDR3 nucleotide sequence: TGTGCCAGTAGTATTCGGTTGAGCTCCTACAATGAGCAGTTCTTC. The V call is TRBV19, the J call TRBJ2-1; D is ambiguous. Trimming cost V 3 bases and J 0 bases, with 9 bases left between them. The CDR3 is 15 residues long. Per the germline V gene, CDR1 is LNHDA and CDR2 is SQIVND (reference sequence).

This clone has just a few counts. J is TRBJ1-5 and V is TRBV18; D remains unclear. V was pared by 6 bases and J by 1 base, with 10 bases between. The CDR3 loop spans 14 amino acids. CDR1 is KGHSH, CDR2 LQKENI, per germline. In DNA, the CDR3 is TGTGCCAGCTCCCTCGGGGTGAGCAATCAGCCCCAGCATTTT. Translated: CASSLGVSNQPQHF.

The rearrangement links TRBV27 to TRBJ2-1; 9 nucleotides match TRBD2. From germline, CDR1 is MNHEY and CDR2 SMNVEV (reference sequence). CDR3 length equals 19 residues. With 6 bases clipped from V and 6 bases from J, the junction kept 21 bases outside the gene matches. The CDR3 nucleotides read TGTGCCAGCAGCAAACGAGAAGGCGGGAGGGCCGCGAAGTCCAATGAGCAGTTCTTC. As protein: CASSKREGGRAAKSNEQFF.